This TCR beta chain was recorded in a study of technical replicates of blood from several donors. Trimming took 4 bases from V and 4 from J, leaving 17 bases between them. CDR1 and CDR2 (germline): SGDLS, YYNGEE. This CDR3 has 16 amino acids. Generated by immunoSEQ multiplex PCR, the TCRdb table keeps only in-frame clones and is missing some. The profile shows fewer than 100,000 clones, 75% to 95% of them singletons. The sequenced sample consisted of T cells isolated from PBMCs. The chain couples TRBV9 to TRBJ2-2, with no clear D. The clonotype was recovered from a human donor in good health. CDR3 residues: CASSPHGHPGTGELFF. CDR3 DNA: TGTGCCAGCAGCCCCCACGGCCACCCGGGCACCGGGGAGCTGTTTTTT.